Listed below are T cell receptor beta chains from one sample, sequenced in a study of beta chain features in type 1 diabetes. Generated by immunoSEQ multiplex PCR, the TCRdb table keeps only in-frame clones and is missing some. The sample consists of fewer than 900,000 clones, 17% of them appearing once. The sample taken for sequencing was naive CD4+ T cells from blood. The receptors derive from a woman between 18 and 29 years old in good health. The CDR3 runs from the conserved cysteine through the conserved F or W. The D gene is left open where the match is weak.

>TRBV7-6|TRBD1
CASSSYRDSSYNEQFF
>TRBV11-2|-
CASSIIQGNTIYF
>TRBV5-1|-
CASSLNQGIEQYF
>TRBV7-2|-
CASSLGVDNHGYTF
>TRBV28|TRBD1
CASSSDRGGSTEAFF
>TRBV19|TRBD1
CASTETGQGYQPQHF
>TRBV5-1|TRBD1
CASRQTTGDTGELFF
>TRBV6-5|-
CASSRSHKTGELFF
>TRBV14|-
CASSQDSYFRVAETYNEQFF
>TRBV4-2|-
CASSQVSGDTDTQYF
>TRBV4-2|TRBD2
CASSQGLAGVTGELFF
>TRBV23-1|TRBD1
CASSLNRGQETQYF
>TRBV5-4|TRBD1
CASSPRKTGVDEGYTF
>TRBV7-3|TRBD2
CASSARREGEQFF
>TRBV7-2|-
CASSLAQGQTQYF
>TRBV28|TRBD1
CASRQPGQGLYEQYF
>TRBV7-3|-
CASSLRRAASSYNEQFF
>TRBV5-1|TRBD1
CASSLWGQHTEAFF
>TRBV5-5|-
CASSLLVDTQYF
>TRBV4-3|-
CASSQGGYSFGANVLTF
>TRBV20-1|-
CSAYREGEQFF
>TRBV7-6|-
CASSLVAVGGRYEQYF
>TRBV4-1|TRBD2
CASSQVLAEPQFF
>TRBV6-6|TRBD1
CASSDRVANYGYTF
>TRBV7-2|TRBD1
CASSSRRGYNEQFF
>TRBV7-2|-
CASSLGWAFNEQFF
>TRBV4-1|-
CASSQMGGAGELFF